The entry that follows covers one T cell receptor (beta chain) sequence. The CDR3 runs to 16 residues. CDR1 is SGDLS and CDR2 is YYNGEE in the germline V gene. J was trimmed by 0 bases and V by 4 bases; bases with no gene match: 6. This specimen belongs to a study of blood T cell repertoires in COVID-19. Overall study context: The samples span acute and convalescent COVID-19 from the United States, Italy and Spain.

The authors' processing: Researchers report that nucleated cell counts were estimated from reference gene primer amplification. Sequencing used immunoSEQ multiplex PCR; TCRdb keeps in-frame clones, though not all of them. V, J and clone size reflect that table, while D and trimming were determined from the DNA. This sample has more than 55,000 clones; around 88% occur once, and the top ten carry 5.5% to 7%. The sequenced sample consisted of peripheral blood. The chain couples TRBV9 to TRBJ1-5; 8 bases are a match to TRBD1. The receptor was isolated from a woman in her 70s with acute or convalescent COVID-19. CDR3 sequence (DNA): TGTGCCAGCAGCCCTGGGACAGGCAATAGCAATCAGCCCCAGCATTTT. Its translation is CASSPGTGNSNQPQHF.